The next 16 T cell receptor beta chains were all read from a single sample in a study of OX40 agonist ivuxolimab in advanced cancers. Sequencing was performed with immunoSEQ multiplex PCR; in TCRdb, only in-frame clones are kept and a portion is missing. Of around 150,000 clones in the sample, just over 90% were seen once. The sequencing used CD4+ or CD8+ T cells sorted from blood, collected in a trial of the OX40 agonist ivuxolimab. The receptors come from an adult with an advanced solid tumor such as melanoma, head and neck, liver or kidney cancer.

The V and J genes are TRBV6-6 and TRBJ1-3, with D hard to call. The CDR3 contains 15 residues. Trimming removed 1 base at V and 0 bases at J, with 7 bases between. Germline assignment: CDR1 MNHNY and CDR2 SVGAGI (reference sequence). CDR3 loop: CASSYLGGSGNTIYF. The DNA of the CDR3 is TGTGCCAGCAGTTACTTGGGAGGCTCTGGAAACACCATATATTTT.

This chain links TRBV4-2 with TRBJ2-7; 10 positions match TRBD1. J gave up 7 bases and V 5 bases, and 11 bases lay outside the gene matches. This CDR3 spans 15 amino acids. Per the germline V gene, CDR1 is LGHNA and CDR2 is YNFKEQ. CDR3 region: CASSSPGQGFGEQYF. CDR3 coding DNA: TGTGCCAGCAGCTCTCCGGGACAGGGGTTTGGGGAGCAGTACTTC.

The chain links TRBV5-6 to TRBJ2-7; D not resolved. The CDR3 is made up of 12 amino acids. Germline CDR1 SGHDT, CDR2 YYEEEE. Trimming pared 5 bases from V and 1 base from J, leaving 7 bases between. CDR3 sequence reads: CASSGRSYEQYF. CDR3 sequence (DNA): TGTGCCAGCAGTGGACGGTCCTACGAGCAGTACTTC.

CDR3 loop: CASSARFSYEQYF. The CDR3 nucleotides are TGTGCCAGCAGCGCCCGATTCTCCTACGAGCAGTACTTC. The rearrangement joins TRBV27 to TRBJ2-7; D unresolved. The CDR3 runs 13 residues. V lost 6 bases and J 0 bases, leaving 9 bases between the germline ends. Germline lookup yields CDR1 MNHEY and CDR2 SMNVEV (reference sequence).

The chain links TRBV11-2 to TRBJ2-7; 8 bases match TRBD1. CDR3 length: 14 residues. Germline CDR1 SGHAT, CDR2 FQNNGV. V dropped 7 bases and J dropped 6; count of bases not matched to a gene: 11. CDR3 sequence: CASNQAGGSGEQYF. As DNA, the CDR3 is TGTGCCAGCAACCAGGCAGGGGGCTCTGGCGAGCAGTACTTC.

This sequence joins TRBV15 and TRBJ2-2; D unclear. Germline V gives CDR1 LNHNV, CDR2 YYDKDF (reference sequence). This CDR3 spans 17 amino acids. Between the trimmed V and J ends, which lost 1 base and 0 bases, there was a span of 12 bases. CDR3 sequence (DNA): TGTGCCACCAGCAGAGGGGTAGGCCACGCGAACACCGGGGAGCTGTTTTTT. Protein: CATSRGVGHANTGELFF.

The V call is TRBV29-1, the J call TRBJ1-2; the D is unclear. With 0 bases removed from V and 2 bases from J, the gap between germline ends came to 10 bases. CDR1 is SQVTM, CDR2 ANQGSEA, per germline. There are 14 residues in the CDR3. DNA of the CDR3: TGCAGCGTTGAAGATAGCCCGGCCAACTATGGCTACACCTTC. Protein product: CSVEDSPANYGYTF.

This rearrangement joins TRBV7-2 to TRBJ2-2; the match to TRBD2 covers 14 bases. The CDR3 contains 19 residues. V trimming: 7 bases; J trimming: 5 bases; junction bases outside the gene matches: 15. The germline CDR1 and CDR2 sequences are SGHTA and FQGNSA. The CDR3 loop reads CASNRLGLAGAIGTGELFF. CDR3 DNA: TGTGCCAGCAACCGTTTGGGACTAGCGGGAGCCATCGGGACCGGGGAGCTGTTTTTT.

The rearrangement joins TRBV5-4 to TRBJ1-2; D might be TRBD1 (6 bases). The germline V gene encodes CDR1 SGHNT and CDR2 YYREEE (reference sequence). This CDR3 has 15 residues. Trimming cost V 2 bases and J 4 bases, with 15 bases left between them. DNA for the CDR3: TGTGCCAGCAGCTTTGGAGGGGGGTGGGCCTATGGCTACACCTTC. Amino acids: CASSFGGGWAYGYTF.

The genes are TRBV5-1 and TRBJ2-7; 9 bases align to TRBD1. The CDR3 consists of 14 residues. J was trimmed by 3 bases and V by 3 bases; bases with no gene match: 4. Germline CDR1 SGHRS, CDR2 YFSETQ. The CDR3 DNA follows: TGCGCCAGCAGCTCAGGGACAGGGTACTACGAGCAGTACTTC. This encodes CASSSGTGYYEQYF.

The CDR3 sequence: CASSLAGGQRTQNGYTF. In DNA, the CDR3 is TGTGCCAGCAGCTTAGCGGGGGGACAGCGAACACAGAATGGCTACACCTTC. The chain has TRBV7-2 and TRBJ1-2; the match to TRBD1 covers 7 bases. Trimming at V came to 0 bases and at J to 6 bases, leaving 13 bases not matched to a gene. The CDR3 is 17 amino acids. Looked up from germline, CDR1 is SGHTA and CDR2 is FQGNSA.

The CDR3 here is CASSFSDRGQETQYF. The CDR3 DNA is TGTGCCAGCAGTTTTTCGGACAGGGGCCAAGAGACCCAGTACTTC. This rearrangement joins TRBV28 to TRBJ2-5; 9 bases line up with TRBD1. The CDR3 spans 15 residues. J gave up 1 base and V 3 bases, and 3 bases lay outside the gene matches. The V gene's germline CDR1 is MDHEN and CDR2 SYDVKM.

The CDR3 nucleotides are TGTGCCAGCTCATCCGGACAGAAAGAGACCCAGTACTTC. Protein sequence: CASSSGQKETQYF. The chain uses TRBV18 and TRBJ2-5; TRBD1 might be the D (6 bases). Germline lookup yields CDR1 KGHSH and CDR2 LQKENI. Trimming stripped 5 bases from V and 3 bases from J, with 10 bases between. The CDR3 runs 13 residues.

The rearrangement uses TRBV6-5 and TRBJ1-2, with no clear D. The V gene's germline CDR1 is MNHEY and CDR2 SVGAGI. The CDR3 totals 15 residues. Trimming removed 7 bases from V and 2 bases from J, with 17 bases in between. In DNA form, the CDR3 reads TGTGCCAGCAAGATGGTTTCAACCTTGAACTATGGCTACACCTTC. Protein: CASKMVSTLNYGYTF.

This clone has a single count. This chain links TRBV4-2 with TRBJ2-7; D not resolved. CDR1 LGHNA and CDR2 YNFKEQ come from the germline V gene. V was shortened by 1 base and J by 4 bases, with 11 bases between the two germline ends. This CDR3 contains 14 residues. The CDR3 nucleotides are TGTGCCAGCAGCCAAGGGCCAGGAGATTACGAGCAGTACTTC. Translated, it gives CASSQGPGDYEQYF.

CDR3 protein: CASSLRSGLNTGELFF. The CDR3, as DNA: TGTGCCAGCAGTTTAAGGTCCGGGCTTAACACCGGGGAGCTGTTTTTT. V is TRBV28 and J is TRBJ2-2; D not certain. Germline CDR1 MDHEN, CDR2 SYDVKM. With 2 bases removed from V and 2 bases from J, the gap between germline ends came to 12 bases. The length of the CDR3 is 16 residues.